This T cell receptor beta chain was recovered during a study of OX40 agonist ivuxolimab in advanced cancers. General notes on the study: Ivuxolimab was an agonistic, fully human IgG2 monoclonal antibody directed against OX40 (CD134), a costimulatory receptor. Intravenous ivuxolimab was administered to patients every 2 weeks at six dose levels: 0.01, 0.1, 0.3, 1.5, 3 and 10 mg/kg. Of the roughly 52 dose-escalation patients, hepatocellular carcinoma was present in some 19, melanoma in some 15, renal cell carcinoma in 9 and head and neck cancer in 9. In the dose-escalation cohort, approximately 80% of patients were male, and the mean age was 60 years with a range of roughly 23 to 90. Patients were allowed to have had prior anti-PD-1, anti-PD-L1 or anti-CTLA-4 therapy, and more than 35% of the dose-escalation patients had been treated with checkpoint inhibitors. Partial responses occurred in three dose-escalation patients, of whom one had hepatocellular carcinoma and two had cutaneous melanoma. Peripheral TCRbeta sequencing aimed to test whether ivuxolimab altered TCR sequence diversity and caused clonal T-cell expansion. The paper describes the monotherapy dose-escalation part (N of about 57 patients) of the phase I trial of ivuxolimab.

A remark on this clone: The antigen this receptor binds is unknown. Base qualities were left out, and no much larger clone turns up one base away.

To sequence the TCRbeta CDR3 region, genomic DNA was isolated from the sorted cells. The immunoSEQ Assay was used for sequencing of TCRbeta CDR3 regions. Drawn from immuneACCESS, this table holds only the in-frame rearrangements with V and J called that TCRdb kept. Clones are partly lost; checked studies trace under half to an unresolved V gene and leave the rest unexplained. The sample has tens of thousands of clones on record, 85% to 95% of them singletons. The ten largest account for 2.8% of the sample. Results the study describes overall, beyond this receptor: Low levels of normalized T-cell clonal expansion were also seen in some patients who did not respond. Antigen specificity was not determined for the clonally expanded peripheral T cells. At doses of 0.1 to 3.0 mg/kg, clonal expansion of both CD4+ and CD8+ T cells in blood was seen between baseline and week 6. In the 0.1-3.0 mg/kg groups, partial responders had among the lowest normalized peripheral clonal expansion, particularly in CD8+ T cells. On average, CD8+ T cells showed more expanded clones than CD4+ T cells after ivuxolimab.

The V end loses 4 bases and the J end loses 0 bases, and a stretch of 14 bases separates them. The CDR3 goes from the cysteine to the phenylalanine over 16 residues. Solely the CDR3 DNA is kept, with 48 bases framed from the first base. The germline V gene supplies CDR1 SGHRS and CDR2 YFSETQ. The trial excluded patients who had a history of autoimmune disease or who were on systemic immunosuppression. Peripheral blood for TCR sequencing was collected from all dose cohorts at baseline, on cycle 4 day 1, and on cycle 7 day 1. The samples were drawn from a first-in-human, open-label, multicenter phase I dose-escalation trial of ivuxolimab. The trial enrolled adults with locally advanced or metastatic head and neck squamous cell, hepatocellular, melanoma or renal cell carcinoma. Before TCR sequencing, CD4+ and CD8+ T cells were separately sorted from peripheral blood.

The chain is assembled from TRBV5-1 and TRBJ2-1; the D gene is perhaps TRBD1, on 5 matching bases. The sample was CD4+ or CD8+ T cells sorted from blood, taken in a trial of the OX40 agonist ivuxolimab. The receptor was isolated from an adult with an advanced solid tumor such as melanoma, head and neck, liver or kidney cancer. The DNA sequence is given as TGCGCCAGCAGCCATCAGGGTTCGAGCTCCTACAATGAGCAGTTCTTC. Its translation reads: CASSHQGSSSYNEQFF. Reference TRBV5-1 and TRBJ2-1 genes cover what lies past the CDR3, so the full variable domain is KAGVTQTPRYLIKTRGQQVTLSCSPISGHRSVSWYQQTPGQGLQFLFEYFSETQRNKGNFPGRFSGRQFSNSRSEMNVSTLELGDSALYLCASSHQGSSSYNEQFFGPGTRLTVL.